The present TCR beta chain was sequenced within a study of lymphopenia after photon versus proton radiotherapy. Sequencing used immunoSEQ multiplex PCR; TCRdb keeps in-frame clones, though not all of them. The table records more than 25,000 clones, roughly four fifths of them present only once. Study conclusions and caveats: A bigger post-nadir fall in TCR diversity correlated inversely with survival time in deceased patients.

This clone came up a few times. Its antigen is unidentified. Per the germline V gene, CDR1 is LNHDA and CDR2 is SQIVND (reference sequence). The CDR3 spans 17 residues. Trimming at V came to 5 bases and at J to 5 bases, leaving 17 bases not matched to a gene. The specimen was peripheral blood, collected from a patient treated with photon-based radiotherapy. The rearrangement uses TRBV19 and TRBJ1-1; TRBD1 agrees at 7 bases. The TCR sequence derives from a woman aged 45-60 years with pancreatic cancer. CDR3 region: CASSFMGLQGVGTEAFF. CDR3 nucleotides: TGTGCCAGTAGTTTTATGGGTCTCCAGGGGGTGGGGACTGAAGCTTTCTTT.